The T cell receptor (beta chain) under discussion was sequenced for a study of blood T cells in healthy people across ages (dated by TCRdb to the mid-2010s). For context, the study as a whole: In model experiments, template switching captured roughly one uniquely barcoded TCR beta cDNA molecule for every two T cells. To avoid experimental bias, donors of different ages were randomly spread across the sequencing lanes. The donors were divided into four age groups: young (average around 16 years), middle-aged (approximately 41), aged (about 60) and long-lived (around 87). To track age-related changes in TCR beta repertoire diversity, the study relied on deep sequencing normalized with unique cDNA molecular identifiers. Using the same blood draw, the study looked at two additional independent replicas of 1 million unique cDNA reads for two donors, one aged 18 to 30 and the other aged 80 or older. The paper as a whole reports these results and caveats: Estimates of total diversity based on one million sequenced T cells were regarded as lower bounds and as underestimates. Observed TCR beta diversity per million T cells fell roughly linearly with age, and a significant reduction was already apparent by age around 39. Because profiling used bulk unsorted PBMCs, naive and antigen-experienced compartments could not be compared conclusively. Compared with the aged group, the long-lived group had more naive CD4+ T cells, fewer expanded clones and increased TCR diversity, suggesting age selection. Because donor CMV infection status was unknown, age-related changes in expanded clonotypes were potentially confounded. There was a strong correlation between observed TCR beta diversity and the percentage of naive T cells measured by flow cytometry.

There are a few counts of this clonotype. Its antigen has not been determined. Base qualities were left out, and no much larger clone turns up one base away. The CDR3 runs 14 residues from the cysteine to the phenylalanine. Just CDR3 DNA is preserved here, 42 bases in frame from base 1. The CDR1 and CDR2 encoded by the germline V gene (reference sequence) are DFQATT and SNEGSKA. Trimming costs V 2 bases and J 2 bases, and their ends lie 11 bases apart. Libraries were constructed by 5' RACE. Sequencer: Illumina HiSeq 2500. A second PCR of roughly 6 to 11 cycles was run with a J-beta primer mix and a sample-barcoded 5' primer. Each TCR beta cDNA molecule received a unique molecular identifier from a template-switch 5' adaptor carrying 12 random nucleotides. Each sample yielded at least 2.5 million CDR3-containing paired-end reads. The Mint cDNA synthesis kit, primed by a TRBC-specific oligonucleotide, was used to synthesize first-strand cDNA from all RNA. All cDNA was treated with uracil-DNA glycosylase and then went through a first 18-cycle PCR with the universal primers M1SS and BC2_uni_R. For the original study's pipeline: Each sample was normalized by randomly selecting 1 million high-quality reads, each carrying a distinct molecular identifier. Reads with shared molecular identifiers were discarded instead of being binned into consensus sequences. MiTCR, with a Q25 quality threshold and the strictest error-elimination algorithm, was used for CDR3 identification, clonotype clustering and error correction. A nonparametric unseen species model with Euler transformation was used to estimate a lower bound on total TCR beta diversity. Using fastp at Q25 and MiXCR, TCRdb reprocessed the public reads and kept productive beta chains. Records with the same CDR3 protein are collapsed into one entry carrying the most frequent genes and DNA. TCRdb's processing, not the authors' own work, is the source of the V and J calls. The sample table shows over a million distinct CDR3 sequences, and approximately 42% are seen once. Roughly 7.9% of the sample goes to the ten largest clones.

The 39 donors, aged about 6 to 95 years, were systemically healthy Caucasian individuals from Russia. Ten milliliters of peripheral blood were drawn from each donor into EDTA-treated Vacutainer tubes. Ficoll-Paque density-gradient centrifugation was used to isolate PBMCs, with at least 7 million per sample. Total RNA was extracted from PBMCs with Trizol reagent, with at least 5.5 micrograms obtained per sample. Naive CD45RAhigh/CD27high T cell percentages were measured by flow cytometry on a PBMC aliquot from every donor. What was sequenced was blood. The chain is made from TRBV20-1 and TRBJ2-3; the D segment could be TRBD2, given 7 matching bases. This TCR derives from a young woman in good health. The nucleotide sequence is TGCAGTGCTAGAAGGGGGGGGACCACAGATACGCAGTATTTT. This codes for CSARRGGTTDTQYF.